This T cell receptor beta chain stems from a study of blood T cell repertoires in COVID-19 (dated by TCRdb to the early 2020s). The study in broad terms: Samples from collaborators originated in the United States, Italy and Spain and spanned both the acute and convalescent phases of COVID-19. The sample metadata nearly always contained a de-identified subject ID, COVID-19 status, age in years and sex. Where available, HLA class I and class II types were taken from metadata supplied by the sample provider and were not determined by assay-based typing. Subjects who had been exposed to COVID-19, were actively infected with it, or had recovered from it provided the deeply sampled blood TCRbeta repertoires that made up the dataset. The samples were drawn from the first 160 participants of the ongoing ImmuneRACE study and from more than 1,000 subjects provided by 6 global collaborators. The repertoires were made available in a free public database intended to serve as a resource for research on the immune response to SARS-CoV-2. The prospective study material was composed of cDNA or gDNA derived from T cells, B-cell-depleted T cells, or PBMCs. Findings and caveats that apply to the study as a whole: The quantity of clinical and demographic metadata differed by source and by participant and was supplied without curation.

The cysteine opens and the phenylalanine closes a CDR3 of 15 amino acids. The only DNA kept is the CDR3, 45 bases in frame from the first base. CDR1 and CDR2 are drawn from the germline V gene: KGHSH, LQKENI. V lost 3 bases and J lost 4 bases, and the count of bases not matched to a germline gene is 6. The immunoSEQ Assay, a bias-controlled multiplex PCR, was used to amplify TCRbeta CDR3 regions from genomic DNA. In the paper's pipeline: Within the assay, amplification of reference gene primers was used to estimate how many nucleated cells each sample contained. To quantify the absolute abundance of each unique TCRbeta CDR3 rearrangement, sequence reads were collapsed and filtered. For each sample, productive Simpson clonality was calculated as the square root of Simpson's diversity index across productive rearrangements. The immuneACCESS repertoire file appears here via TCRdb, limited to in-frame rearrangements. These files lack a portion of the clones; in checked studies, under half of the deficit traces to unresolved V genes, and the cause of the others is not known. That table is the source of V, J and clone size, and D and trimming were worked out from the DNA. Across this sample there are roughly 380,000 clones, with around nine tenths seen only once. The ten biggest clones cover roughly 1.6% of the sample.

One collaborating source in Seattle enrolled patients while the patients were actively infected and followed the patients over time throughout the course of disease. Whole blood was collected in K2EDTA tubes by collaborating institutions according to the institutions' own protocols. For TCRbeta analysis, collaborators shipped samples in one of three forms: frozen whole blood, isolated PBMCs, or DNA extracted from either of those sample types. Worth noting for this clone: Its recognized antigen is unknown. Base qualities are not provided; no much larger clone lies one nucleotide away.

The source is a woman in her forties with COVID-19, enrolled during active disease. This receptor chain uses TRBV18 and TRBJ1-1; 9 bases in the middle match TRBD1. The sample taken for sequencing was peripheral blood. The CDR3 region has the sequence CASSPTGTGITEAFF. At the DNA level, the sequence is TGTGCCAGCTCACCTACCGGGACAGGGATCACTGAAGCTTTCTTT.